A selection of T cell receptor beta chains follows, all from one sample in a study of T cell changes during pregnancy in multiple sclerosis. TCRdb's table, derived via immunoSEQ multiplex PCR, lists solely in-frame clones and lacks some. The profile shows under 60,000 clones, around 92% of them singletons. The source material was CD4+ T cells from peripheral blood mononuclear cells, sampled after pregnancy. The receptors derive from a female donor with multiple sclerosis, enrolled in a pregnancy study. The CDR3 runs from the conserved cysteine through the conserved F or W. The D gene is left open where the match is weak. Clone size appears in some rows only: once, few, many, or a class for an expanded clone.

clone size: NA; V gene: TRBV28; D gene: NA; J gene: TRBJ2-4; CDR3 protein: CASSSRSSGPLAKNIQYF; CDR3 DNA: TGTGCCAGCAGTTCCCGGTCCAGCGGGCCACTAGCCAAAAACATTCAGTACTTC
clone size: NA; V gene: TRBV5-4; D gene: NA; J gene: TRBJ2-5; CDR3 protein: CASSFGRQETQYF; CDR3 DNA: TGTGCCAGCAGCTTCGGGAGACAAGAGACCCAGTACTTC
clone size: NA; V gene: TRBV5-4; D gene: TRBD1; J gene: TRBJ1-4; CDR3 protein: CASSLGTGGEKLFF; CDR3 DNA: TGTGCCAGCAGCTTGGGGACAGGGGGAGAAAAACTGTTTTTT
clone size: NA; V gene: TRBV9; D gene: NA; J gene: TRBJ2-2; CDR3 protein: CASMGPTNTGELFF; CDR3 DNA: TGTGCCAGCATGGGGCCTACGAACACCGGGGAGCTGTTTTTT
clone size: NA; V gene: TRBV6-5; D gene: NA; J gene: TRBJ2-7; CDR3 protein: CASSSGTFDYEQYF; CDR3 DNA: TGTGCCAGCAGTTCCGGGACTTTCGACTACGAGCAGTACTTC
clone size: NA; V gene: TRBV29-1; D gene: NA; J gene: TRBJ2-1; CDR3 protein: CSAQGGSSYNEQFF; CDR3 DNA: TGCAGCGCACAGGGTGGGAGCTCCTACAATGAGCAGTTCTTC
clone size: NA; V gene: TRBV11-2; D gene: NA; J gene: TRBJ2-7; CDR3 protein: CASSSVRVYEQYF; CDR3 DNA: TGTGCCAGCAGCTCCGTCAGGGTCTACGAGCAGTACTTC
clone size: NA; V gene: TRBV7-9; D gene: NA; J gene: TRBJ2-7; CDR3 protein: CASSLAPGSDLYEQYF; CDR3 DNA: TGTGCCAGCAGCTTAGCTCCCGGGAGCGATCTATACGAGCAGTACTTC
clone size: NA; V gene: TRBV29-1; D gene: TRBD1; J gene: TRBJ2-3; CDR3 protein: CSATGGEERGSTDTQYF; CDR3 DNA: TGCAGCGCGACAGGGGGAGAAGAGCGGGGCAGCACAGATACGCAGTATTTT
clone size: NA; V gene: TRBV4-3; D gene: TRBD1; J gene: TRBJ1-2; CDR3 protein: CASSQSFPGTGSVLGGYTF; CDR3 DNA: TGCGCCAGCAGCCAATCGTTTCCCGGGACAGGGAGTGTCCTTGGAGGCTACACCTTC
clone size: NA; V gene: TRBV9; D gene: NA; J gene: TRBJ1-1; CDR3 protein: CASSTTGLTEAFF; CDR3 DNA: TGTGCCAGCAGCACAACAGGGTTGACTGAAGCTTTCTTT
clone size: NA; V gene: TRBV5-8; D gene: TRBD1; J gene: TRBJ2-5; CDR3 protein: CASSRGQPGETQYF; CDR3 DNA: TGTGCCAGCAGCAGGGGACAGCCAGGGGAGACCCAGTACTTC
clone size: NA; V gene: TRBV19; D gene: TRBD2; J gene: TRBJ2-3; CDR3 protein: CASRKPGGLGGTDTQYF; CDR3 DNA: TGTGCCAGTAGGAAACCGGGGGGACTAGGGGGCACAGATACGCAGTATTTT
clone size: NA; V gene: TRBV11-2; D gene: TRBD2; J gene: TRBJ2-2; CDR3 protein: CASSPSGRLGNTGELFF; CDR3 DNA: TGTGCCAGCAGCCCTAGCGGGAGGCTCGGGAACACCGGGGAGCTGTTTTTT
clone size: few; V gene: TRBV28; D gene: NA; J gene: TRBJ1-2; CDR3 protein: CASSQQGPGGYTF; CDR3 DNA: TGTGCCAGCAGTCAACAGGGCCCGGGGGGCTACACCTTC
clone size: NA; V gene: TRBV4-3; D gene: NA; J gene: TRBJ2-1; CDR3 protein: CASSQELAGFNNEQFF; CDR3 DNA: TGCGCCAGCAGCCAAGAACTCGCGGGATTCAACAATGAGCAGTTCTTC
clone size: NA; V gene: TRBV7-2; D gene: TRBD2; J gene: TRBJ2-3; CDR3 protein: CASSSSLAGGFTDTQYF; CDR3 DNA: TGTGCCAGCAGCTCCTCTCTAGCGGGGGGGTTCACAGATACGCAGTATTTT
clone size: NA; V gene: TRBV6-1; D gene: NA; J gene: TRBJ1-5; CDR3 protein: CASSEGGGGGPQHF; CDR3 DNA: TGTGCCAGCAGTGAAGGGGGCGGCGGTGGGCCCCAGCATTTT
clone size: NA; V gene: TRBV28; D gene: TRBD2; J gene: TRBJ2-2; CDR3 protein: CASSFQLTSGLSNTGELFF; CDR3 DNA: TGTGCCAGCAGTTTCCAACTGACTAGCGGGCTCTCGAACACCGGGGAGCTGTTTTTT
clone size: few; V gene: TRBV19; D gene: NA; J gene: TRBJ1-1; CDR3 protein: CASSIGPDGTEAFF; CDR3 DNA: TGTGCCAGTAGTATTGGGCCGGATGGCACTGAAGCTTTCTTT
clone size: NA; V gene: TRBV6-5; D gene: TRBD2; J gene: TRBJ2-3; CDR3 protein: CASSRAGGRDTQYF; CDR3 DNA: TGTGCCAGCAGTCGAGCGGGGGGGCGGGATACGCAGTATTTT
clone size: NA; V gene: TRBV4-1; D gene: NA; J gene: TRBJ2-7; CDR3 protein: CASSQDPPLGRSGGYYEQYF; CDR3 DNA: TGCGCCAGCAGCCAAGACCCTCCCTTAGGGAGGTCAGGGGGATACTACGAGCAGTACTTC
clone size: NA; V gene: TRBV6-1; D gene: TRBD1; J gene: TRBJ2-7; CDR3 protein: CASGDRDPYEQYF; CDR3 DNA: TGTGCCAGCGGGGACAGGGACCCCTACGAGCAGTACTTC
clone size: few; V gene: TRBV7-9; D gene: NA; J gene: TRBJ1-3; CDR3 protein: CASSPRVRDGSGNTIYF; CDR3 DNA: TGTGCCAGCAGCCCTCGGGTCAGAGACGGCTCTGGAAACACCATATATTTT
clone size: NA; V gene: TRBV5-4; D gene: TRBD1; J gene: TRBJ2-5; CDR3 protein: CASSYPGGSPQETQYF; CDR3 DNA: TGTGCCAGCAGCTACCCAGGGGGATCCCCCCAAGAGACCCAGTACTTC
clone size: NA; V gene: TRBV11-2; D gene: NA; J gene: TRBJ2-1; CDR3 protein: CASSGGMGLRIGEQFF; CDR3 DNA: TGTGCCAGCAGCGGCGGGATGGGACTGAGAATCGGGGAGCAGTTCTTC
clone size: NA; V gene: TRBV19; D gene: TRBD2; J gene: TRBJ2-3; CDR3 protein: CASSMPAGLTDTQYF; CDR3 DNA: TGTGCCAGTAGTATGCCAGCGGGATTGACAGATACGCAGTATTTT
clone size: NA; V gene: TRBV18; D gene: NA; J gene: TRBJ1-3; CDR3 protein: CASSPVISSGNTIYF; CDR3 DNA: TGTGCCAGCTCACCAGTGATCAGCTCTGGAAACACCATATATTTT
clone size: once; V gene: TRBV11-2; D gene: NA; J gene: TRBJ2-7; CDR3 protein: CASRKDSSYEQYF; CDR3 DNA: TGTGCCAGCAGGAAGGACAGCTCCTACGAGCAGTACTTC
clone size: NA; V gene: TRBV7-9; D gene: TRBD1; J gene: TRBJ2-3; CDR3 protein: CASSPGGLTDTQYF; CDR3 DNA: TGTGCCAGCAGCCCAGGGGGCTTAACAGATACGCAGTATTTT
clone size: NA; V gene: TRBV29-1; D gene: NA; J gene: TRBJ1-2; CDR3 protein: CSASRGAGYGYTF; CDR3 DNA: TGCAGCGCCAGTCGGGGGGCGGGCTATGGCTACACCTTC
clone size: NA; V gene: TRBV7-3; D gene: TRBD1; J gene: TRBJ1-2; CDR3 protein: CASSFGQGPNYGYTF; CDR3 DNA: TGTGCCAGCAGCTTTGGACAGGGCCCTAACTATGGCTACACCTTC
clone size: NA; V gene: TRBV7-2; D gene: NA; J gene: TRBJ1-6; CDR3 protein: CASSFSRSGGPSYNSPLHF; CDR3 DNA: TGTGCCAGCAGCTTCTCCCGCTCGGGGGGGCCCTCCTATAATTCACCCCTCCACTTT
clone size: NA; V gene: TRBV6-1; D gene: NA; J gene: TRBJ1-5; CDR3 protein: CASSADSLSNQPQHF; CDR3 DNA: TGTGCCAGCAGCGCGGACAGTCTAAGCAATCAGCCCCAGCATTTT
clone size: NA; V gene: TRBV5-6; D gene: NA; J gene: TRBJ1-1; CDR3 protein: CASSLEGGYLYTEAFF; CDR3 DNA: TGTGCCAGCAGCTTGGAAGGGGGATATTTGTACACTGAAGCTTTCTTT
clone size: NA; V gene: TRBV29-1; D gene: NA; J gene: TRBJ2-7; CDR3 protein: CSAAPGFDEQYF; CDR3 DNA: TGCAGCGCTGCGCCAGGGTTCGACGAGCAGTACTTC
clone size: NA; V gene: TRBV9; D gene: TRBD2; J gene: TRBJ2-7; CDR3 protein: CASSGGTSGRSSGYEQYF; CDR3 DNA: TGTGCCAGCAGCGGCGGGACTAGCGGGAGATCAAGTGGGTACGAGCAGTACTTC
clone size: NA; V gene: TRBV13; D gene: NA; J gene: TRBJ2-7; CDR3 protein: CASSFRHLSYEQYF; CDR3 DNA: TGTGCCAGCAGCTTCCGACACCTCTCCTACGAGCAGTACTTC
clone size: once; V gene: TRBV15; D gene: TRBD2; J gene: TRBJ2-7; CDR3 protein: CATSPGGSSYEQYF; CDR3 DNA: TGTGCCACCAGCCCGGGGGGGAGCTCCTACGAGCAGTACTTC
clone size: NA; V gene: TRBV7-9; D gene: TRBD2; J gene: TRBJ2-1; CDR3 protein: CASRGWASGRGRDEQFF; CDR3 DNA: TGTGCCAGCAGAGGGTGGGCTAGCGGGAGGGGTAGGGATGAGCAGTTCTTC
clone size: once; V gene: TRBV9; D gene: NA; J gene: TRBJ2-7; CDR3 protein: CASAKTAYYEQYF; CDR3 DNA: TGTGCCAGCGCAAAGACAGCATACTACGAGCAGTACTTC
clone size: NA; V gene: TRBV2; D gene: NA; J gene: TRBJ1-3; CDR3 protein: CASSQAPGAVSF; CDR3 DNA: TGTGCCAGCAGCCAAGCCCCAGGGGCCGTTTCCTTT
clone size: NA; V gene: TRBV28; D gene: TRBD2; J gene: TRBJ2-7; CDR3 protein: CASRSRLATNEQYF; CDR3 DNA: TGTGCCAGCAGATCTAGACTAGCAACGAACGAGCAGTACTTC
clone size: NA; V gene: TRBV19; D gene: NA; J gene: TRBJ2-3; CDR3 protein: CASSISASWDTQYF; CDR3 DNA: TGTGCCAGTAGTATTAGTGCTAGCTGGGATACGCAGTATTTT
clone size: NA; V gene: TRBV4-2; D gene: NA; J gene: TRBJ2-1; CDR3 protein: CASSQEGGYNEQFF; CDR3 DNA: TGTGCCAGCAGCCAAGAAGGCGGCTACAATGAGCAGTTCTTC
clone size: NA; V gene: TRBV7-2; D gene: NA; J gene: TRBJ2-5; CDR3 protein: CASSLATGVQETQYF; CDR3 DNA: TGTGCCAGCAGCTTAGCAACGGGAGTTCAAGAGACCCAGTACTTC
clone size: NA; V gene: TRBV28; D gene: NA; J gene: TRBJ1-2; CDR3 protein: CASGETRIRYTF; CDR3 DNA: TGTGCCAGCGGAGAGACTAGAATTAGATACACCTTC
clone size: once; V gene: TRBV7-9; D gene: NA; J gene: TRBJ2-3; CDR3 protein: CASSLAGLRTDTQYF; CDR3 DNA: TGTGCCAGCAGCTTAGCGGGACTCCGAACGGATACGCAGTATTTT
clone size: NA; V gene: TRBV19; D gene: NA; J gene: TRBJ1-1; CDR3 protein: CASSFPGITEAFF; CDR3 DNA: TGTGCCAGTAGTTTCCCAGGGATCACTGAAGCTTTCTTT
clone size: NA; V gene: TRBV4-3; D gene: TRBD2; J gene: TRBJ2-2; CDR3 protein: CASSQDLSSGRAGELFF; CDR3 DNA: TGCGCCAGCAGCCAAGACCTGTCTAGCGGGAGGGCCGGGGAGCTGTTTTTT
clone size: NA; V gene: TRBV6-6; D gene: NA; J gene: TRBJ2-7; CDR3 protein: CASSYTSGKHEQYF; CDR3 DNA: TGTGCCAGCAGTTATACCTCAGGGAAACACGAGCAGTACTTC